This T cell receptor (beta chain) was sequenced in a study of glioma-infiltrating T cells. General study points: Tissue-blood divergence was below expectation in non-neoplastic patients, above in gliomas. Tissue and blood shared very few CDR3 sequences.

The V gene lost 7 bases and the J gene lost 1 base, with 7 bases spanning the gap. Germline values: CDR1 DFQATT, CDR2 SNEGSKA (reference sequence). This CDR3 contains 11 residues. With respect to this clonotype: The antigen is undetermined.

Using RNA template, CDR3s of TCR alpha and beta were amplified with iRepertoire arm-PCR. Tissue mRNA or PBMC total RNA, about 90-450 ng, went into one-step reverse transcription and amplification. Each CDR3 protein gets one entry after TCRdb re-called the multiplex PCR reads with MiXCR. The sample includes over 140,000 distinct CDR3 sequences, 30% to 40% of them seen just once. Sequences were obtained from glioma tissue, nonneoplastic brain tissue, or PBMCs (not recorded which). The sequence came from a human donor with low-grade glioma or glioblastoma, undergoing nonglioma brain surgery, or in good health (not recorded which). The chain employs TRBV20-1 and TRBJ1-1; D gene uncertain. This CDR3 reads CSGVRNTEAFF. CDR3 DNA: TGCAGTGGGGTTAGGAACACTGAAGCTTTCTTT.